This T cell receptor beta chain was observed in a study of pediatric ulcerative colitis. General study points: Rectal repertoires separated controls, mild-moderate and acute severe colitis. Blood-rectal clonal overlap within each person was significantly higher in ulcerative colitis patients than controls.

To note about this clone: Its specificity is unknown.

During colonoscopy, one to two rectal pinch biopsies were collected. The CDR3 has 13 residues. Trimming removed 2 bases from V and 1 base from J, with 3 bases in between. Germline CDR1 and CDR2: SGHAT and FQNNGV. The survey-level immunoSEQ assay was used. TCRdb's table, derived via immunoSEQ multiplex PCR, lists solely in-frame clones and lacks some. The sample lists 10,000 to 12,000 clones, 65% to 90% occurring once. The TCR originated in a girl aged 10 to 17 who was a control in a study of pediatric ulcerative colitis. The rearrangement uses TRBV11-2 and TRBJ1-5; no reliable D call. The material sequenced was gut tissue. In nucleotides, the CDR3 is TGTGCCAGCAGCTTAAGCAGCAATCAGCCCCAGCATTTT. Protein sequence: CASSLSSNQPQHF.